This T cell receptor (beta chain) was recorded in a study of blood T cell repertoires in COVID-19. For the study at large: Samples of COVID-19 (acute and convalescent) were obtained from the United States, Italy and Spain.

How the authors handled the data: Nucleated cell counts were estimated from reference gene primer amplification. Produced via immunoSEQ multiplex PCR; TCRdb's table is partial and in-frame only. The DNA was the basis for D and trimming; V, J and clone size are from that table. The sample includes around 300,000 clones, 65% to 90% seen only once; the top ten take roughly 13%. In its sample, this clone was seen once. The sequence derives from a human donor in a cohort sampled during active COVID-19. The specimen sequenced was peripheral blood.

The CDR3 DNA is TGTGCCAGCAGTTATTCGGGACAAACCTACGAGCAGTACTTC. Its translation: CASSYSGQTYEQYF. This chain connects TRBV6-2 or TRBV6-3 to TRBJ2-7; the D gene is possibly TRBD1 (6 bases). Germline CDR1 and CDR2: MNHEY and SVGEGT. Trimming cost V 3 bases and J 2 bases, with 11 bases left between them. This CDR3 has 14 amino acids.